A single sample is the source of the 26 T cell receptor beta chains below, sequenced in a study of blood T cell repertoires in COVID-19 (dated by TCRdb to the early 2020s). Library creation used the immunoSEQ multiplex PCR assay. The table comes from immuneACCESS by way of TCRdb, which keeps in-frame sequences with V and J called. Part of the clones is missing from these tables; in studies checked, under half for an unresolved V gene and the rest for unknown reasons. The sample table contains roughly 74,000 clones; only one count was recorded for roughly 84% of them. Around 2.5% of the sample is taken by the ten largest. The sample was peripheral blood. The origin of the receptors is a man in his 70s with active or convalescent COVID-19.

J is TRBJ1-1 and V is TRBV7-3; 9 bases align to TRBD1. Per the germline V gene, CDR1 is SGHTA and CDR2 is FQGTGA. CDR3 length: 14 residues. Unmatched junction bases numbered 3, after V lost 4 bases and J lost 3 bases. The CDR3 nucleotides are TGTGCCAGCAGCTCCCGACAGGGGGACACTGAAGCTTTCTTT. Protein: CASSSRQGDTEAFF. Supplemented by reference TRBV7-3 and TRBJ1-1, the full variable domain reads GAGVSQTPSNKVTEKGKYVELRCDPISGHTALYWYRQSLGQGPEFLIYFQGTGAADDSGLPNDRFFAVRPEGSVSTLKIQRTERGDSAVYLCASSSRQGDTEAFFGQGTRLTVV.

The J gene is TRBJ2-5, the V gene TRBV5-1; a weak D match, TRBD1 (6 bases). Germline V lookup: CDR1 SGHRS, CDR2 YFSETQ. The ends were cut back, 0 bases at V and 1 base at J, with 13 bases in the middle. The CDR3 is made up of 16 amino acids. In DNA, the CDR3 is TGCGCCAGCAGCTTGGGCGTTGGGGGCCGCCAAGAGACCCAGTACTTC. This sequence encodes CASSLGVGGRQETQYF.

The V call is TRBV28, the J call TRBJ1-3, with TRBD1 matching over 8 bases. Trimming at V came to 4 bases and at J to 4 bases, leaving 9 bases not matched to a gene. Germline V gene sequence: CDR1 MDHEN, CDR2 SYDVKM. The CDR3 sequence is 16 residues long. CDR3 coding DNA: TGTGCCAGCAGTTCCCCAGCAGGGGGCTCAGGAAACACCATATATTTT. The encoded protein is CASSSPAGGSGNTIYF. The full variable domain, with the rest looked up from reference TRBV28 and TRBJ1-3, is DVKVTQSSRYLVKRTGEKVFLECVQDMDHENMFWYRQDPGLGLRLIYFSYDVKMKEKGDIPEGYSVSREKKERFSLILESASTNQTSMYLCASSSPAGGSGNTIYFGEGSWLTVV.

This clone was seen only once. The chain carries TRBV5-1 and TRBJ2-5; no clear D. V was trimmed by 4 bases and J by 4 bases, leaving 11 bases between them. This CDR3 has 13 residues. The germline V gene has CDR1 SGHRS and CDR2 YFSETQ. CDR3 coding DNA: TGCGCCAGCAGCCCCGACATCAGAGAGACCCAGTACTTC. Its translation: CASSPDIRETQYF. The whole variable domain, filled in from reference TRBV5-1 and TRBJ2-5, reads KAGVTQTPRYLIKTRGQQVTLSCSPISGHRSVSWYQQTPGQGLQFLFEYFSETQRNKGNFPGRFSGRQFSNSRSEMNVSTLELGDSALYLCASSPDIRETQYFGPGTRLLVL.

This clone was picked up one time. This sequence joins TRBV28 and TRBJ2-5; no firm D call. This CDR3 is 12 amino acids long. Germline V gives CDR1 MDHEN, CDR2 SYDVKM. Trimming cost V 6 bases and J 5 bases, with 10 bases left between them. The CDR3 DNA is TGTGCCAGCAGAATTCGGCGGGAGACCCAGTACTTC. This encodes CASRIRRETQYF.

This chain links TRBV6-6 with TRBJ2-2, with D possibly matching TRBD2 (5 bases). V dropped 7 bases and J dropped 9 bases, with 9 bases sitting between them. This CDR3 region has 11 residues. Germline V lookup: CDR1 MNHNY, CDR2 SVGAGI (reference sequence). The CDR3 region has the DNA TGTGCCAGCACCCCGGGGTGGGAGCTGTTTTTT. Its translation is CASTPGWELFF.

This chain joins TRBV11-3 and TRBJ2-1; maybe TRBD2 (5 bases). The length of the CDR3 is 13 residues. Trimming removed 3 bases from V and 9 bases from J, with 12 bases in between. Germline V CDR1 and CDR2: SGHNT, YENEEA. The CDR3 reads CASSFSGSGEQFF. The CDR3 nucleotides are TGTGCCAGCAGCTTTTCGGGGTCCGGTGAGCAGTTCTTC.

This clone has only one observation. V is TRBV9 and J is TRBJ2-1, with D possibly being TRBD2 (5 bases). There are 17 residues in the CDR3. Trimming removed 0 bases at V and 4 bases at J, with 17 bases between. CDR1 and CDR2 from the germline V gene are SGDLS and YYNGEE. CDR3 coding DNA: TGTGCCAGCAGCGTAGGTCCCAGCGGAGCCTTTTACAATGAGCAGTTCTTC. Its protein is CASSVGPSGAFYNEQFF.

The V call is TRBV7-2, the J call TRBJ1-6; D is possibly TRBD1 (5 bases). Looked up from germline, CDR1 is SGHTA and CDR2 is FQGNSA. This CDR3 comprises 14 residues. The germline V and J ends were trimmed by 1 base and 6 bases, with 7 bases remaining between them. The CDR3 region has the DNA TGTGCCAGCAGCTTAGGACAGATTAATTCACCCCTCCACTTT. This encodes CASSLGQINSPLHF. The variable domain in full, completed from reference TRBV7-2 and TRBJ1-6, reads GAGVSQSPSNKVTEKGKDVELRCDPISGHTALYWYRQSLGQGLEFLIYFQGNSAPDKSGLPSDRFSAERTGGSVSTLTIQRTQQEDSAVYLCASSLGQINSPLHFGNGTRLTVT.

This chain joins TRBV28 and TRBJ2-2; possible D gene TRBD1, 5 bases. The germline gives CDR1 MDHEN, CDR2 SYDVKM. V shed 6 bases and J shed 2 bases, with 10 bases lying between them. The CDR3 has 14 amino acids. The CDR3 reads CASSYDSNTGELFF. The CDR3 coding sequence is TGTGCCAGCAGCTATGACAGCAACACCGGGGAGCTGTTTTTT.

The chain links TRBV10-3 to TRBJ2-1; 7 bases agree with TRBD2. With 10 bases clipped from V and 6 bases from J, the junction kept 12 bases outside the gene matches. This CDR3 comprises 14 residues. Germline V lookup: CDR1 ENHRY, CDR2 SYGVKD. The CDR3, as DNA: TGTGCCACCAAAAGCGGGAAGGCGGGCAATGAGCAGTTCTTC. This translates into CATKSGKAGNEQFF.

The CDR3 protein is CASSLSQGHNGYTF. CDR3 DNA sequence: TGTGCCAGCAGCTTATCCCAGGGCCATAATGGCTACACCTTC. The chain has TRBV7-2 and TRBJ1-2; weak D call: TRBD1 (5 bases). The CDR3 has 14 residues. V was shortened by 2 bases and J by 6 bases, with 13 bases between the two germline ends. Per the germline V gene, CDR1 is SGHTA and CDR2 is FQGNSA.

This clone was picked up one time. The gene calls are TRBV6-5 and TRBJ2-5; 11 nucleotides agree with TRBD1. V trimming: 4 bases; J trimming: 5 bases; junction bases outside the gene matches: 9. The CDR3 covers 16 residues. Germline CDR1 and CDR2: MNHEY and SVGAGI. CDR3 nucleotides: TGTGCCAGCAGTTTTTCCCGGACAGGGGGCGCGGAGACCCAGTACTTC. Protein product: CASSFSRTGGAETQYF.

Notes on this clone: A read error may be the cause here, since a much bigger clone is one base away. The chain is built from TRBV28 and TRBJ2-2; D call uncertain. The V gene lost 4 bases and the J gene lost 5 bases, with 2 bases spanning the gap. The CDR3 spans 11 residues. Per germline, CDR1 MDHEN and CDR2 SYDVKM. The CDR3 nucleotides read TGTGCCAGCAGTTCAACCGGGGAGCTGTTTTTT. This translates into CASSSTGELFF.

V and J are TRBV6-6 and TRBJ1-1; 10 bases agree with TRBD1. Per germline, CDR1 MNHNY and CDR2 SVGAGI (reference sequence). V was pared by 7 bases and J by 6 bases, with 8 bases of the junction left unmatched. The CDR3 is made up of 14 amino acids. The CDR3 coding sequence is TGTGCCAGCACCTCGGGACAGGGGTGGGCTGAAGCTTTCTTT. As protein: CASTSGQGWAEAFF.

The genes are TRBV27 and TRBJ2-3; 10 bases are shared with TRBD1. The junction had 3 bases not matched to a gene; V was cut back by 2 bases and J by 1 base. This CDR3 contains 16 residues. Germline V gene lookup returns CDR1 MNHEY and CDR2 SMNVEV (reference sequence). CDR3 region: CASSLGTGAGTDTQYF. Here the CDR3 DNA reads TGTGCCAGCAGTTTAGGGACAGGGGCTGGCACAGATACGCAGTATTTT.

V and J are TRBV5-1 and TRBJ2-5; 11 positions match TRBD2. The CDR3 contains 15 residues. After removal of 2 bases from V and 1 base from J, the junction contained 1 base not matched to a gene. Germline V gives CDR1 SGHRS, CDR2 YFSETQ. The CDR3 DNA reads TGCGCCAGCAGCTTACTAGCGGGAGTCCAAGAGACCCAGTACTTC. The encoded protein is CASSLLAGVQETQYF.

V and J are TRBV5-1 and TRBJ2-5, with D perhaps TRBD2 (6 bases). The ends were cut back, 1 base at V and 1 base at J, with 14 bases in the middle. CDR1 and CDR2 from the germline V gene are SGHRS and YFSETQ. The CDR3 totals 16 residues. CDR3 bases: TGCGCCAGCAGCTTGAACGGGCGGGGCTCCCAAGAGACCCAGTACTTC. Translation gives CASSLNGRGSQETQYF.

The V gene is TRBV18, the J gene TRBJ1-2; maybe TRBD1 (6 bases). This CDR3 is built from 14 residues. Germline V gene sequence: CDR1 KGHSH, CDR2 LQKENI. Trimming left V 5 bases short and J 8 bases short, with 18 bases between. The DNA for the CDR3 is TGTGCCAGCTCAGCACTACAGGGAATGTCGGGCTACACCTTC. Residues: CASSALQGMSGYTF.

The V gene is TRBV25-1, the J gene TRBJ1-1; TRBD1 matches at 10 bases. The J segment lost 4 bases and the V segment lost 4 bases, leaving 6 bases of the junction unmatched. The CDR3 extends over 15 amino acids. The germline gives CDR1 MGHDK, CDR2 SYGVNS. The chain's CDR3 is CASSGRQGARTEAFF. The CDR3 region has the DNA TGTGCCAGCAGTGGTCGACAGGGGGCGCGCACTGAAGCTTTCTTT.

The chain carries TRBV15 and TRBJ2-3; the match to TRBD1 covers 9 bases. Trimming at V came to 2 bases and at J to 4 bases, leaving 4 bases not matched to a gene. The CDR3 loop spans 15 amino acids. The germline V gene encodes CDR1 LNHNV and CDR2 YYDKDF (reference sequence). CDR3 sequence: CATSRRTGAADTQYF. As DNA, the CDR3 is TGTGCCACCAGCAGAAGGACAGGGGCGGCAGATACGCAGTATTTT. Full variable domain (outside the CDR3, taken from reference TRBV15 and TRBJ2-3): DAMVIQNPRYQVTQFGKPVTLSCSQTLNHNVMYWYQQKSSQAPKLLFHYYDKDFNNEADTPDNFQSRRPNTSFCFLDIRSPGLGDTAMYLCATSRRTGAADTQYFGPGTRLTVL.

This rearrangement joins TRBV30 to TRBJ2-5; 10 bases fit TRBD2. After removal of 3 bases from V and 4 bases from J, the junction contained 5 bases not matched to a gene. Germline V gene sequence: CDR1 GTSNPN, CDR2 SVGIG (reference sequence). CDR3 length equals 14 residues. As DNA, the CDR3 is TGTGCCTGGAGGATAGCGGGGGGAGGAGAGACCCAGTACTTC. It yields the protein CAWRIAGGGETQYF.

The rearrangement joins TRBV19 to TRBJ2-3; D may be TRBD2 (6 bases). The CDR3 is 16 amino acids. Trimming cost V 1 base and J 4 bases, with 15 bases left between them. Germline V gives CDR1 LNHDA, CDR2 SQIVND (reference sequence). Here the CDR3 DNA reads TGTGCCAGTAGTATAGGGTCGAGACTAGGGTCAGATACGCAGTATTTT. Translation: CASSIGSRLGSDTQYF.

The chain carries TRBV7-6 and TRBJ1-6; D perhaps matches TRBD1 (5 bases). The CDR3 has 14 residues. Per the germline V gene, CDR1 is SGHVS and CDR2 is FNYEAQ. V was pared by 4 bases and J by 7 bases, with 11 bases between. The CDR3 region has the DNA TGTGCCAGCAGCTCAAGGGACTCGAATTCACCCCTCCACTTT. Amino acids: CASSSRDSNSPLHF.

This clone was seen only once. The V and J genes are TRBV9 and TRBJ1-2; a possible D gene is TRBD1 (6 bases). CDR1 is SGDLS and CDR2 is YYNGEE in the germline V gene. The CDR3 is 13 amino acids. Trimming cost V 3 bases and J 2 bases, with 8 bases left between them. As DNA, the CDR3 is TGTGCCAGCAGCGCCGGGACAAACTATGGCTACACCTTC. Protein: CASSAGTNYGYTF.

The rearrangement links TRBV13 to TRBJ1-2; D is possibly TRBD1 (6 bases). Between the trimmed V and J ends, which lost 4 bases and 7 bases, there was a span of 16 bases. The CDR3 loop spans 14 amino acids. Per the germline V gene, CDR1 is PRHDT and CDR2 is FYEKMQ (reference sequence). CDR3 nucleotides: TGTGCCAGCAGCTATCAGGGGATCGCAGGTGGCTACACCTTC. It translates to CASSYQGIAGGYTF.